The clone carrying this T cell receptor beta chain was recorded many times. Its antigen is currently unknown. The read stops 3 residues short of the end of the CDR3; the missing end is completed from the germline J gene. CDR3 length equals 15 residues. The germline V and J ends were trimmed by 5 bases and 8 bases, with 18 bases remaining between them. The germline CDR1 and CDR2 sequences are SGHTA and FQGNSA. The repertoire was sequenced with immunoSEQ multiplex PCR; TCRdb's copy has only in-frame clones and lacks some. The sample includes about 26,000 clones, none of them occurring once. The sample belongs to a study of T cell clonality in common variable immunodeficiency. Study results and limitations: Reportedly, TCR beta sequences from common variable immunodeficiency showed fewer deletions and N-nucleotide insertions. Compared with healthy controls, CVID subjects showed increased TCRbeta clonality, mostly in about a third. CVID patient heterogeneity limited repertoire-clinical complication correlations. Fewer TCRbeta clones were shared among CVID subjects than controls.

Replacement immunoglobulin had been given to every CVID subject for at least one year. The gene calls are TRBV7-2 and TRBJ1-4; D unclear. The sequenced material came from peripheral blood mononuclear cells. The clonotype originates from a human donor with common variable immunodeficiency. The CDR3 DNA, read in part, is TGTGCCAGCAGCCCCATCGGGGTAATAGGGGAAAAA. Its protein product is CASSPIGVIGEK. The entire CDR3 reads CASSPIGVIGEKLFF.